This TCR beta chain was recorded in a study of beta chain features in type 1 diabetes. This CDR3 is built from 12 residues. The germline V and J ends were trimmed by 6 bases and 7 bases, with 9 bases remaining between them. Per germline, CDR1 SNHLY and CDR2 FYNNEI. Study-wide points: Moderate but significant shortening of TCRB CDR3s was recorded in all four CD4+ subsets from Type 1 diabetes patients.

As to this clone: Antigen: not known.

Expressed TCRB transcripts were sequenced after all isolated RNA was converted to cDNA. The repertoire was sequenced with immunoSEQ multiplex PCR; TCRdb's copy has only in-frame clones and lacks some. The table has under 350,000 clones, around 22% seen once. This TCR was sampled from a woman aged 25-40 years with type 1 diabetes. What was sequenced was naive CD4+ T cells from blood. This chain joins TRBV2 and TRBJ2-2, with D uncertain. CDR3 in amino acids: CASRLANGELFF. As DNA, the CDR3 is TGTGCCAGCAGGCTGGCCAACGGGGAGCTGTTTTTT. The variable domain in full, with the rest retrieved from reference TRBV2 and TRBJ2-2, is EPEVTQTPSHQVTQMGQEVILRCVPISNHLYFYWYRQILGQKVEFLVSFYNNEISEKSEIFDDQFSVERPDGSNFTLKIRSTKLEDSAMYFCASRLANGELFFGEGSRLTVL.